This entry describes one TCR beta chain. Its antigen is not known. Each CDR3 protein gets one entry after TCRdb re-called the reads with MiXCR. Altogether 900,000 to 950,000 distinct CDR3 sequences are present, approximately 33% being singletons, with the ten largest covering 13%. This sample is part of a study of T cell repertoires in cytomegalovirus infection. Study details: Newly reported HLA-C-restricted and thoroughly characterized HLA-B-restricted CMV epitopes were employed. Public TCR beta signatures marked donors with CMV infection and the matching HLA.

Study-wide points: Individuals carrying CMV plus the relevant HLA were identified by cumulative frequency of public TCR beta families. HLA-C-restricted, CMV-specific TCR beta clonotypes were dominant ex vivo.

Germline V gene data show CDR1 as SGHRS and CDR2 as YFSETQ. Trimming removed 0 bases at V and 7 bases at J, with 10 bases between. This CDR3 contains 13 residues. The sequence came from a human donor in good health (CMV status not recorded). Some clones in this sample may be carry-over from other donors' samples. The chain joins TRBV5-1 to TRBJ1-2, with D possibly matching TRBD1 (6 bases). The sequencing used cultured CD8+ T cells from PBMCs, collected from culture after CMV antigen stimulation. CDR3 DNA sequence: TGCGCCAGCAGCTTGGATGCGGGGGCTGGCTACACCTTC. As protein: CASSLDAGAGYTF.